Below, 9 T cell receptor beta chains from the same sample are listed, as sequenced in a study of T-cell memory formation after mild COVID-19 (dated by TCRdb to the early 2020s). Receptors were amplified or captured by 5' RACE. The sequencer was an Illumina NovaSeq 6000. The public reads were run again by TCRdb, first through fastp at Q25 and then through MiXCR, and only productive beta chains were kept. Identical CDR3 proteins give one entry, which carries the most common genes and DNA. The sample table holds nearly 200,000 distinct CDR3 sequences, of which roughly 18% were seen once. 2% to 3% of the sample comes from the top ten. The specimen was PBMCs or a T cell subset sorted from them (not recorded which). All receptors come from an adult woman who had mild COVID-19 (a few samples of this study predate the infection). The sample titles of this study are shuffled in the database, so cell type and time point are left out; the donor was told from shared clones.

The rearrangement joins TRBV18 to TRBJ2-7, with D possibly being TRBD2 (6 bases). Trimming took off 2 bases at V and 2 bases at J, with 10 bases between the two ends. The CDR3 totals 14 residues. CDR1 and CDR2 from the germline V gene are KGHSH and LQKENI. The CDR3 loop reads CASSPGGFPYEQYF. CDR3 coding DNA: TGTGCCAGCTCACCAGGGGGGTTCCCCTACGAGCAGTACTTC.

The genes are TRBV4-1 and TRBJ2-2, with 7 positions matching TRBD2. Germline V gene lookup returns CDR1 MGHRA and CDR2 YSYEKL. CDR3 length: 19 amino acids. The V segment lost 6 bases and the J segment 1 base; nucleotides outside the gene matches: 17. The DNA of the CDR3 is TGCGCCAGCAGTAAACGCTGGGCGGGAGCGGTGGAGAACACCGGGGAGCTGTTTTTT. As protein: CASSKRWAGAVENTGELFF.

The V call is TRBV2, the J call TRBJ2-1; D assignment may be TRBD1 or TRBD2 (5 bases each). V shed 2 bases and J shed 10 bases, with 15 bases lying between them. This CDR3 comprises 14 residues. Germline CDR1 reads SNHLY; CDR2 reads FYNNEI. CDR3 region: CASSETGIRGEQFF. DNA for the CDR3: TGTGCCAGCAGTGAAACGGGGATTAGGGGCGAGCAGTTCTTC.

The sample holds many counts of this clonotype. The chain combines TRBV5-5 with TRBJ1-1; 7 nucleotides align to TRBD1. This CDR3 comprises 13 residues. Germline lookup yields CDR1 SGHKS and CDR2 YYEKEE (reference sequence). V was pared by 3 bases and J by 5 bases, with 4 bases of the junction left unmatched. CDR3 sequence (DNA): TGTGCCAGCAGCTCCGACAGGGATACTGAAGCTTTCTTT. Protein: CASSSDRDTEAFF.

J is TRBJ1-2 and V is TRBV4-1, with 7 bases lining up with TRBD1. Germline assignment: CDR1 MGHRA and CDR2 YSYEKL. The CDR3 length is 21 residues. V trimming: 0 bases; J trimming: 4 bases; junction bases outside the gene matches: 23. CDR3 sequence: CASSQDSGRSAAGGVFYGYTF. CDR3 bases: TGCGCCAGCAGCCAAGATTCGGGAAGGTCGGCGGCAGGGGGGGTCTTCTATGGCTACACCTTC.

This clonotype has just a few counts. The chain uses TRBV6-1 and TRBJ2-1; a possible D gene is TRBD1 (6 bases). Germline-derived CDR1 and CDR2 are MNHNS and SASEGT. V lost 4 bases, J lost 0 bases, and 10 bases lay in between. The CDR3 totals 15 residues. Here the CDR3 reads CASSADRSSYNEQFF. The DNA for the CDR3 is TGTGCCAGCAGTGCGGACAGAAGCTCCTACAATGAGCAGTTCTTC.

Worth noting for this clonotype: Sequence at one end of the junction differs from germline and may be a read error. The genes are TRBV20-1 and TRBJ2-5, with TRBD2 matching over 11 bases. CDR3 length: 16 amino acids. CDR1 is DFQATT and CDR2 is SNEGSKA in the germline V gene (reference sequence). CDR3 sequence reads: CSARGSSGRGQEIQYF. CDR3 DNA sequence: TGCAGTGCTAGAGGGAGTAGCGGGAGGGGGCAAGAGATCCAGTACTTC.

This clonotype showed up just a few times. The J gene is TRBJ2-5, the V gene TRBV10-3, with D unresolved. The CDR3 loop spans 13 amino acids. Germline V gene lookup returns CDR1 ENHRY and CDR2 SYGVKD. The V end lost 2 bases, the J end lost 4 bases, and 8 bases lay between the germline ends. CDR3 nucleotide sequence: TGTGCCATCAGTGAGCGTTACGGAGAGACCCAGTACTTC. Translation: CAISERYGETQYF.

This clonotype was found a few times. The chain's CDR3 is CTGGRSFSYNEQFF. The DNA for the CDR3 is TGCACCGGTGGGAGGTCATTCTCCTACAATGAGCAGTTCTTC. The chain is built from TRBV29-1 and TRBJ2-1; the D gene is possibly TRBD2 (6 bases). This CDR3 has 14 residues. Germline V gives CDR1 SQVTM, CDR2 ANQGSEA.